The rows below give T cell receptor beta chains drawn from one sample of a study of vaccination and CD4 T cells after COVID-19. Their antigens remain unidentified. MiXCR, run by TCRdb on the PCR reads, gives a single entry per CDR3 protein. This sample has 7,500 to 9,000 distinct CDR3 sequences, with about a fifth found just once. The specimen comprised CD4+ T cells from blood, cultured in vitro, sampled after SARS-CoV-2 vaccination. The receptors were gathered from a human donor who had recovered from COVID-19. The CDR3 runs from the conserved cysteine through the conserved F or W. Fields, in order: clone size, J gene, D gene, V gene, CDR3 DNA, CDR3 protein. The D gene is left open where the match is weak. The size entry is marked missing in some rows and otherwise reads once, few, many or a size class.

clone size: few; J gene: TRBJ2-3; D gene: -; V gene: TRBV20-1; CDR3 DNA: TGCAGTGCTGCCCTTAATAGCGGAGGGGCTAGCACAGATACGCAGTATTTT; CDR3 protein: CSAALNSGGASTDTQYF
clone size: -; J gene: TRBJ2-2; D gene: -; V gene: TRBV2; CDR3 DNA: TGTGCCAGCTACACCGGGGAGCTGTTTTTT; CDR3 protein: CASYTGELFF
clone size: medium-sized; J gene: TRBJ2-3; D gene: -; V gene: TRBV18; CDR3 DNA: TGTGCCAGCTCTTTCTCCACCACAGATACGCAGTATTTT; CDR3 protein: CASSFSTTDTQYF
clone size: -; J gene: TRBJ2-6; D gene: TRBD2; V gene: TRBV6-1; CDR3 DNA: TGTGCCAGCGTTCTGGGACTAGCTAGCTCTGGGGCCAACGTCCTGACTTTC; CDR3 protein: CASVLGLASSGANVLTF
clone size: many; J gene: TRBJ2-3; D gene: -; V gene: TRBV7-2; CDR3 DNA: TGTGCCAGCAGCTTACGTCCTGGTGGTACAGATACGCAGTATTTT; CDR3 protein: CASSLRPGGTDTQYF
clone size: -; J gene: TRBJ2-7; D gene: -; V gene: TRBV18; CDR3 DNA: TGTGCCAGCTCACCGGGTTACACTGAGACCTACGAGCAGTACTTC; CDR3 protein: CASSPGYTETYEQYF
clone size: -; J gene: TRBJ1-1; D gene: -; V gene: TRBV6-5; CDR3 DNA: TGTGCCAGCAGTTTCCCAGGGGTGGGTGGTCGCACTGAAGCTTTCTTT; CDR3 protein: CASSFPGVGGRTEAFF
clone size: few; J gene: TRBJ2-1; D gene: TRBD1; V gene: TRBV24-1; CDR3 DNA: TGTGCCACCAGTGAGGTCGGACAGGGAGAGGTTCAGTTCTTC; CDR3 protein: CATSEVGQGEVQFF
clone size: -; J gene: TRBJ2-2; D gene: -; V gene: TRBV19; CDR3 DNA: TGTGCCAGTACGCCAGCCATCGCCGGGGAGCTGTTTTTT; CDR3 protein: CASTPAIAGELFF
clone size: -; J gene: TRBJ2-5; D gene: TRBD2; V gene: TRBV5-1; CDR3 DNA: TGCGCCAGCAGCCCCCGGACTAGCGGGGGCGGAGAGACCCAGTACTTC; CDR3 protein: CASSPRTSGGGETQYF
clone size: large; J gene: TRBJ2-7; D gene: -; V gene: TRBV7-2; CDR3 DNA: TGTGCCAGCAGCCCCTATATCTCCTACGAGCAGTACTTC; CDR3 protein: CASSPYISYEQYF
clone size: -; J gene: TRBJ2-3; D gene: -; V gene: TRBV7-2; CDR3 DNA: TGTGCCAGCAGCTGGCTCGGAAGTCGCACAGATACGCAGTATTTT; CDR3 protein: CASSWLGSRTDTQYF
clone size: few; J gene: TRBJ2-7; D gene: -; V gene: TRBV29-1; CDR3 DNA: TGCAGCGTAACCCCCCCGATCGAGAGTGGGCCCTACGAGCAGTACTTC; CDR3 protein: CSVTPPIESGPYEQYF
clone size: many; J gene: TRBJ2-7; D gene: TRBD1; V gene: TRBV7-9; CDR3 DNA: TGTGCCAGCAGCCAGGGGGCAGGGGGCGGCGGCGAGCAGTACTTC; CDR3 protein: CASSQGAGGGGEQYF
clone size: -; J gene: TRBJ1-2; D gene: -; V gene: TRBV28; CDR3 DNA: TGTGCCAGCAGGGGACACCGCAGCGTCTATGGCTACACCTTC; CDR3 protein: CASRGHRSVYGYTF
clone size: many; J gene: TRBJ1-2; D gene: TRBD1; V gene: TRBV15; CDR3 DNA: TGTGCCACCAGCAGAGAGATGGGACAGAGCTATGGCTACACCTTC; CDR3 protein: CATSREMGQSYGYTF
clone size: medium-sized; J gene: TRBJ2-7; D gene: TRBD1; V gene: TRBV6-1; CDR3 DNA: TGTGCCCTCGGCTCGGGGGGACAGGGGCGCGAGCAGTACTTC; CDR3 protein: CALGSGGQGREQYF
clone size: few; J gene: TRBJ1-5; D gene: TRBD1; V gene: TRBV28; CDR3 DNA: TGTGCCAGCACCCTGGGGAGGGGGCGGCAGCCCCAGCATTTT; CDR3 protein: CASTLGRGRQPQHF
clone size: medium-sized; J gene: TRBJ2-7; D gene: -; V gene: TRBV20-1; CDR3 DNA: TGCAGTGCAAGGGCGGGAACCGTCTCCTACGAGCAGTACTTC; CDR3 protein: CSARAGTVSYEQYF
clone size: few; J gene: TRBJ2-5; D gene: TRBD1; V gene: TRBV2; CDR3 DNA: TGTGCCAGCAGGACAGGGGGCGCCCAGTACTTC; CDR3 protein: CASRTGGAQYF
clone size: -; J gene: TRBJ1-2; D gene: TRBD1; V gene: TRBV10-3; CDR3 DNA: TGTGCCATCAGTCGAACCGGGACAGTGAATAACTATGGCTACACCTTC; CDR3 protein: CAISRTGTVNNYGYTF
clone size: -; J gene: TRBJ2-3; D gene: TRBD1; V gene: TRBV28; CDR3 DNA: TGTGCCAGCAGTTCTCCCGGGACAGGGTCGCCCTCCCCTCCAGATACGCAGTATTTT; CDR3 protein: CASSSPGTGSPSPPDTQYF
clone size: medium-sized; J gene: TRBJ2-7; D gene: -; V gene: TRBV20-1; CDR3 DNA: TGCAGTGCTAGAGATCCTAGTGGGACCTACGAGCAGTACTTC; CDR3 protein: CSARDPSGTYEQYF
clone size: medium-sized; J gene: TRBJ2-1; D gene: TRBD2; V gene: TRBV27; CDR3 DNA: TGTGCCAGCAGCTCCGGGACTAGAAACCCCTATGAGCAGTTCTTC; CDR3 protein: CASSSGTRNPYEQFF
clone size: medium-sized; J gene: TRBJ1-2; D gene: TRBD1; V gene: TRBV20-1; CDR3 DNA: TGCAGTGCTAGAGGCGGCCGACAGGGCGATACCTATGGCTACACCTTC; CDR3 protein: CSARGGRQGDTYGYTF
clone size: -; J gene: TRBJ2-1; D gene: TRBD1; V gene: TRBV11-2; CDR3 DNA: TGTGCCAGCAGCTCGGACAGGGGGGTCTATGAGCAGTTCTTC; CDR3 protein: CASSSDRGVYEQFF
clone size: few; J gene: TRBJ2-7; D gene: -; V gene: TRBV20-1; CDR3 DNA: TGCAGTGCTAGAGATCCCGCTGAGACTGGGGGCATATACGAGCAGTACTTC; CDR3 protein: CSARDPAETGGIYEQYF
clone size: few; J gene: TRBJ2-3; D gene: -; V gene: TRBV19; CDR3 DNA: TGTGCCAGTAAAACTGAATCTAGCACAGATACGCAGTATTTT; CDR3 protein: CASKTESSTDTQYF
clone size: few; J gene: TRBJ2-3; D gene: -; V gene: TRBV11-2; CDR3 DNA: TGTGCCAGCAGCCGGCTAGGAGGTACGCAGTATTTT; CDR3 protein: CASSRLGGTQYF
clone size: -; J gene: TRBJ2-1; D gene: -; V gene: TRBV25-1; CDR3 DNA: TGTGCCAGCAGTGAGCCCCAGGCGGGACCCGTCTTC; CDR3 protein: CASSEPQAGPVF
clone size: medium-sized; J gene: TRBJ1-2; D gene: TRBD1; V gene: TRBV20-1; CDR3 DNA: TGCAGTGCTTGGGACAGGGGGCAGCTTAACTATGGCTACACCTTC; CDR3 protein: CSAWDRGQLNYGYTF
clone size: -; J gene: TRBJ1-2; D gene: TRBD1; V gene: TRBV28; CDR3 DNA: TGTGCCAGCATGGGTCCCCGACAGGGAACCTACTATGGCTACACCTTC; CDR3 protein: CASMGPRQGTYYGYTF
clone size: few; J gene: TRBJ1-6; D gene: -; V gene: TRBV6-1; CDR3 DNA: TGTGCCAGCACCCGGGGGGCGACCTCCTATAATTCACCCCTCCACTTT; CDR3 protein: CASTRGATSYNSPLHF
clone size: few; J gene: TRBJ2-3; D gene: -; V gene: TRBV15; CDR3 DNA: TGTGCCACCAGCACCGACCTGCTAGCGAGCACAGATACGCAGTATTTT; CDR3 protein: CATSTDLLASTDTQYF
clone size: -; J gene: TRBJ2-2; D gene: -; V gene: TRBV4-3; CDR3 DNA: TGCGCCAGCAGCCAAGATTGGACGGCTGGGGAGCTGTTTTTT; CDR3 protein: CASSQDWTAGELFF